Included here is one T cell receptor beta chain sequence, with context. These data originate in a study of technical replicates of blood from several donors. Germline V gene lookup returns CDR1 SGHRS and CDR2 YFSETQ. Trimming removed 0 bases from V and 0 bases from J; junction bases left unmatched: 2. This CDR3 has 16 residues. Clones were read by immunoSEQ multiplex PCR, and TCRdb kept only the in-frame ones, dropping some. This table holds about 80,000 clones, around 97% found once. This receptor was identified in a human donor in good health. The sequenced sample consisted of T cells isolated from PBMCs. The V call is TRBV5-1, the J call TRBJ2-2; TRBD1 aligns across 7 bases. DNA for the CDR3: TGCGCCAGCAGCTTGGGGACAGGATCGAACACCGGGGAGCTGTTTTTT. It codes for CASSLGTGSNTGELFF.